This TCR beta chain was profiled in a study of T cell responses to AZD1222 COVID-19 vaccine. After removal of 4 bases from V and 7 bases from J, the junction contained 10 bases not matched to a gene. The CDR3 sequence is 15 residues long. CDR1 and CDR2 from the germline V gene are SQVTM and ANQGSEA. The assay was immunoSEQ multiplex PCR, and TCRdb's table has in-frame clones only and misses some. The sample has some 120,000 clones, less than 90% seen once. Notes on this clone: Its antigen is not identified.

Study results and caveats: Following two doses of AZD1222, Spike-specific TCR breadth and depth rose. Donors were mostly white British, more females; clonal diversity possibly underestimated. Spike-wide coverage was observed for vaccine-associated CD4 TCRs, with dominant responses at 160-218 and 743-854.

The material was peripheral blood, obtained on day 0 of AZD1222 vaccination. This receptor was identified in an adult in good health. V gene TRBV29-1 combines with J gene TRBJ2-1; 10 bases line up with TRBD1. The CDR3 loop reads CSVGDRGSPGNEQFF. As DNA, the CDR3 is TGCAGCGTTGGGGACAGGGGCTCTCCGGGGAATGAGCAGTTCTTC.